The present entry profiles one T cell receptor (beta chain) with its context. Study members were between roughly 18 and 100 years old and lived in approximately 25 US regions. Participants reported their clinical history, and cohort assignment relied on those reports. The source of the sample is a study of blood T cell repertoires in COVID-19. About the study: T cells, B-cell-depleted T cells, or PBMCs supplied cDNA or gDNA.

Under the authors' procedure: Quantification of nucleated cells was approximated via reference gene primer amplification. TCRdb's table, derived via immunoSEQ multiplex PCR, lists solely in-frame clones and lacks some. That table furnishes V, J and clone size, whereas the DNA furnished D and trimming. The sample consists of fewer than 400,000 clones, about 92% of them appearing once. CDR3 length: 15 residues. Germline V gene data show CDR1 as LNHDA and CDR2 as SQIVND (reference sequence). J lost 3 bases, V lost 7 bases, and 7 bases had no gene match. The source is a woman aged 25-40 years who had recovered from COVID-19. This chain joins TRBV19 and TRBJ1-5; TRBD1 matches at 9 bases. Sample: PBMCs or T cells enriched from blood (not recorded which). The CDR3 coding sequence is TGTGCCAGTAATATCGGACAGGGGATCAATCAGCCCCAGCATTTT. Its protein product is CASNIGQGINQPQHF.